Listed below are T cell receptor beta chains from one sample, sequenced in a study of T cells after yellow fever vaccination. TCRdb passed the 5' RACE reads through MiXCR, listing each CDR3 protein once. The sample includes 25,000 to 30,000 distinct CDR3 sequences, around 5% of them seen just once. This sample comprised CD8+ T cells sorted from PBMCs, obtained 10 days after the yellow fever booster vaccination. The source of these receptors is a man under 40 who received the YFV17D yellow fever vaccine. CDR3s include the opening cysteine and the closing phenylalanine or tryptophan. The order of the fields is clone size, V gene, D gene, J gene, CDR3 protein, CDR3 DNA. The D gene is left open where the match is weak. Rows give clone size only sometimes, using once, few, many, or a class for an expanded clone.

clone size: many; V gene: TRBV4-3; D gene: TRBD1; J gene: TRBJ2-6; CDR3 protein: CASSQGDRGTGANVLTF; CDR3 DNA: TGCGCCAGCAGCCAAGGTGACAGGGGGACTGGGGCCAACGTCCTGACTTTC
clone size: many; V gene: TRBV27; D gene: .; J gene: TRBJ1-5; CDR3 protein: CASSFGGNQPQHF; CDR3 DNA: TGTGCCAGCAGTTTCGGGGGCAATCAGCCCCAGCATTTT
clone size: many; V gene: TRBV28; D gene: .; J gene: TRBJ2-7; CDR3 protein: CASCPGATLGQTYEQYF; CDR3 DNA: TGTGCCAGCTGCCCCGGGGCCACTTTGGGCCAAACTTACGAGCAGTACTTC
clone size: many; V gene: TRBV27; D gene: TRBD1; J gene: TRBJ1-5; CDR3 protein: CASSLLQGTDQPQHF; CDR3 DNA: TGTGCCAGCAGTTTATTACAGGGGACTGATCAGCCCCAGCATTTT
clone size: many; V gene: TRBV7-2; D gene: .; J gene: TRBJ2-1; CDR3 protein: CASSLGTNSYNEQFF; CDR3 DNA: TGTGCCAGCAGCTTAGGGACTAACTCCTACAATGAGCAGTTCTTC
clone size: many; V gene: TRBV7-9; D gene: TRBD1; J gene: TRBJ2-7; CDR3 protein: CASSSFTGTGYEQYF; CDR3 DNA: TGTGCCAGCAGCTCCTTTACCGGGACAGGGTACGAGCAGTACTTC
clone size: many; V gene: TRBV2; D gene: .; J gene: TRBJ2-1; CDR3 protein: CASSAQRAPYNEQFF; CDR3 DNA: TGTGCCAGCAGTGCACAGAGGGCCCCTTACAATGAGCAGTTCTTC
clone size: many; V gene: TRBV10-3; D gene: TRBD1; J gene: TRBJ1-5; CDR3 protein: CASGTADSNQPQHF; CDR3 DNA: TGTGCCAGCGGGACAGCCGATAGCAATCAGCCCCAGCATTTT
clone size: .; V gene: TRBV28; D gene: TRBD1; J gene: TRBJ2-5; CDR3 protein: CASSLGQGLRETQYF; CDR3 DNA: TGTGCCAGCAGTCTAGGACAGGGCTTGCGGGAGACCCAGTACTTC
clone size: many; V gene: TRBV4-3; D gene: TRBD2; J gene: TRBJ2-7; CDR3 protein: CASSQTSGRRGRREQYF; CDR3 DNA: TGCGCCAGCAGCCAAACTAGCGGGAGACGGGGTCGGCGGGAGCAGTACTTC
clone size: .; V gene: TRBV20-1; D gene: .; J gene: TRBJ2-1; CDR3 protein: CSAGDGSTYNEQFF; CDR3 DNA: TGCAGTGCTGGAGATGGTTCGACCTACAATGAGCAGTTCTTC
clone size: many; V gene: TRBV3-1; D gene: .; J gene: TRBJ2-1; CDR3 protein: CASSHLSNEQFF; CDR3 DNA: TGTGCCAGCAGCCACCTATCGAATGAGCAGTTCTTC
clone size: few; V gene: TRBV10-3; D gene: TRBD2; J gene: TRBJ2-3; CDR3 protein: CAVGLAGNTDTQYF; CDR3 DNA: TGTGCCGTGGGACTAGCGGGGAACACAGATACGCAGTATTTT
clone size: many; V gene: TRBV6-5; D gene: .; J gene: TRBJ2-1; CDR3 protein: CASSSSVDEQFF; CDR3 DNA: TGTGCCAGCAGTTCTAGCGTGGATGAGCAGTTCTTC
clone size: many; V gene: TRBV7-6; D gene: .; J gene: TRBJ2-5; CDR3 protein: CASNSGVEGETQYF; CDR3 DNA: TGTGCCAGCAATTCAGGGGTCGAGGGGGAGACCCAGTACTTC
clone size: many; V gene: TRBV9; D gene: .; J gene: TRBJ2-7; CDR3 protein: CASSVNNGYEQYF; CDR3 DNA: TGTGCCAGCAGCGTAAACAACGGGTACGAGCAGTACTTC
clone size: many; V gene: TRBV7-2; D gene: TRBD2; J gene: TRBJ2-3; CDR3 protein: CASSSGTRTDTQYF; CDR3 DNA: TGTGCCAGCAGCTCCGGGACTAGAACAGATACGCAGTATTTT
clone size: many; V gene: TRBV14; D gene: .; J gene: TRBJ2-7; CDR3 protein: CASSHMEGVLSRQYF; CDR3 DNA: TGTGCCAGCAGCCATATGGAGGGAGTGCTTAGTCGGCAGTACTTC
clone size: many; V gene: TRBV3-1; D gene: TRBD2; J gene: TRBJ2-3; CDR3 protein: CASSHKREPPDTQYF; CDR3 DNA: TGTGCCAGCAGCCATAAGCGGGAACCCCCAGATACGCAGTATTTT
clone size: many; V gene: TRBV7-2; D gene: TRBD1; J gene: TRBJ2-5; CDR3 protein: CASSPGTGGMETQYF; CDR3 DNA: TGTGCCAGCAGCCCCGGGACAGGGGGCATGGAGACCCAGTACTTC
clone size: many; V gene: TRBV29-1; D gene: TRBD2; J gene: TRBJ2-7; CDR3 protein: CSVEVREGEQYF; CDR3 DNA: TGCAGCGTTGAAGTCAGGGAGGGGGAGCAGTACTTC
clone size: .; V gene: TRBV7-6; D gene: TRBD2; J gene: TRBJ2-7; CDR3 protein: CASSSYPGTSIDEQYF; CDR3 DNA: TGTGCCAGCAGCTCCTACCCGGGGACTAGCATCGACGAGCAGTACTTC
clone size: many; V gene: TRBV2; D gene: .; J gene: TRBJ1-2; CDR3 protein: CATVQDLNYGYTF; CDR3 DNA: TGTGCCACCGTACAGGACCTGAACTATGGCTACACCTTC
clone size: many; V gene: TRBV15; D gene: .; J gene: TRBJ2-7; CDR3 protein: CATSRDMQRASYEQYF; CDR3 DNA: TGTGCCACCAGCAGAGATATGCAGCGGGCGAGCTACGAGCAGTACTTC
clone size: many; V gene: TRBV3-1; D gene: .; J gene: TRBJ2-7; CDR3 protein: CASSQEGTPVYEQYF; CDR3 DNA: TGTGCCAGCAGCCAAGAGGGTACTCCCGTCTACGAGCAGTACTTC
clone size: many; V gene: TRBV20-1; D gene: TRBD1; J gene: TRBJ1-1; CDR3 protein: CSATRTGGFWKAFF; CDR3 DNA: TGCAGTGCTACGCGGACAGGGGGCTTTTGGAAAGCTTTCTTT
clone size: few; V gene: TRBV20-1; D gene: TRBD1; J gene: TRBJ2-5; CDR3 protein: CCASLAPTGQGGETQYF; CDR3 DNA: TGCTGTGCTAGTCTCGCCCCCACGGGACAGGGGGGAGAGACCCAGTACTTC
clone size: many; V gene: TRBV7-3; D gene: TRBD2; J gene: TRBJ2-1; CDR3 protein: CASSVTPGLKYNEQFF; CDR3 DNA: TGTGCCAGCAGCGTAACCCCGGGACTAAAGTACAATGAGCAGTTCTTC
clone size: many; V gene: TRBV5-4; D gene: .; J gene: TRBJ2-7; CDR3 protein: CASSLGISGYEQYF; CDR3 DNA: TGTGCCAGCAGCTTGGGGATTAGCGGCTACGAGCAGTACTTC
clone size: many; V gene: TRBV19; D gene: .; J gene: TRBJ2-1; CDR3 protein: CATSWGTSYNEQFF; CDR3 DNA: TGTGCCACCTCATGGGGTACCTCCTACAATGAGCAGTTCTTC
clone size: many; V gene: TRBV4-3; D gene: TRBD1; J gene: TRBJ1-6; CDR3 protein: CASSPTGQGLAPLHF; CDR3 DNA: TGCGCCAGCAGCCCCACAGGACAGGGACTGGCACCCCTCCACTTT
clone size: many; V gene: TRBV20-1; D gene: .; J gene: TRBJ1-2; CDR3 protein: CSAGPQDGYTF; CDR3 DNA: TGCAGTGCTGGACCGCAAGATGGCTACACCTTC
clone size: many; V gene: TRBV27; D gene: TRBD2; J gene: TRBJ2-7; CDR3 protein: CASSPLTSGGSYEQYF; CDR3 DNA: TGTGCCAGCAGTCCGTTGACTAGCGGGGGATCCTACGAGCAGTACTTC
clone size: many; V gene: TRBV29-1; D gene: TRBD1; J gene: TRBJ1-1; CDR3 protein: CSVTNRGSMNTEAFF; CDR3 DNA: TGCAGCGTCACGAACAGGGGGTCCATGAACACTGAAGCTTTCTTT
clone size: many; V gene: TRBV27; D gene: .; J gene: TRBJ2-7; CDR3 protein: CASRGPWGYEQYF; CDR3 DNA: TGTGCCAGCAGAGGTCCTTGGGGCTACGAGCAGTACTTC
clone size: many; V gene: TRBV11-1; D gene: TRBD2; J gene: TRBJ2-1; CDR3 protein: CASSPWGGSYNEQFF; CDR3 DNA: TGTGCCAGCAGCCCATGGGGGGGCTCCTACAATGAGCAGTTCTTC
clone size: .; V gene: TRBV28; D gene: .; J gene: TRBJ2-1; CDR3 protein: CASSFFWGGYNEQFF; CDR3 DNA: TGTGCCAGCAGTTTTTTTTGGGGAGGATACAATGAGCAGTTCTTC
clone size: few; V gene: TRBV28; D gene: .; J gene: TRBJ1-1; CDR3 protein: CASSPDSGNTEAFF; CDR3 DNA: TGTGCCAGCAGCCCCGATTCTGGGAACACTGAAGCTTTCTTT
clone size: many; V gene: TRBV28; D gene: TRBD1; J gene: TRBJ2-7; CDR3 protein: CASSILGDRAYEQYF; CDR3 DNA: TGTGCCAGCAGCATCCTTGGGGACAGGGCCTACGAGCAGTACTTC
clone size: many; V gene: TRBV14; D gene: .; J gene: TRBJ2-7; CDR3 protein: CASSQVERPPEWQYF; CDR3 DNA: TGTGCCAGCAGCCAAGTTGAGCGGCCCCCGGAGTGGCAGTACTTC
clone size: many; V gene: TRBV6-2/TRBV6-3; D gene: .; J gene: TRBJ1-2; CDR3 protein: CASTGPGGTNYGYTF; CDR3 DNA: TGTGCCAGCACTGGACCGGGCGGTACTAACTATGGCTACACCTTC
clone size: many; V gene: TRBV6-2/TRBV6-3; D gene: TRBD2; J gene: TRBJ2-1; CDR3 protein: CASGSGGGWNEQFF; CDR3 DNA: TGTGCCAGCGGTAGTGGGGGAGGGTGGAATGAGCAGTTCTTC
clone size: .; V gene: TRBV7-6; D gene: .; J gene: TRBJ2-2; CDR3 protein: CASSLEPNTGELFF; CDR3 DNA: TGTGCCAGCAGCTTAGAACCCAACACCGGGGAGCTGTTTTTT
clone size: few; V gene: TRBV5-1; D gene: TRBD1; J gene: TRBJ1-5; CDR3 protein: CASSSRGGQPQHF; CDR3 DNA: TGCGCCAGCAGCTCCAGGGGGGGTCAGCCCCAGCATTTT
clone size: few; V gene: TRBV7-9; D gene: .; J gene: TRBJ2-7; CDR3 protein: CASSLLGGHYEQYF; CDR3 DNA: TGTGCCAGCAGCTTATTGGGCGGGCACTACGAGCAGTACTTC
clone size: many; V gene: TRBV6-1; D gene: .; J gene: TRBJ1-2; CDR3 protein: CASSEGGGLYGYTF; CDR3 DNA: TGTGCCAGCAGCGAGGGGGGGGGCCTCTATGGCTACACCTTC
clone size: many; V gene: TRBV2; D gene: .; J gene: TRBJ2-1; CDR3 protein: CASSEGPIYYNEQFF; CDR3 DNA: TGTGCCAGCAGTGAAGGCCCCATCTACTACAATGAGCAGTTCTTC
clone size: many; V gene: TRBV7-9; D gene: TRBD2; J gene: TRBJ2-2; CDR3 protein: CASSPGPLAGVDGELFF; CDR3 DNA: TGTGCCAGCAGCCCCGGGCCACTAGCGGGAGTTGACGGGGAGCTGTTTTTT